One T cell receptor (beta chain) is described in this entry. Antigen specificity is unknown. This CDR3 has 14 residues. V gave up 5 bases and J gave up 5 bases; unmatched junction bases: 8. Germline V gene lookup returns CDR1 MNHNS and CDR2 SASEGT. The data are from a study of Tregs in tolerant kidney transplant recipients. Points from the study as a whole: Activated donor B cell expansion appeared to reveal the most relevant donor-specific TCRbeta repertoire.

Unstimulated Tregs (CD4+CD25+CD127-) and CD4+CD25- non-Tregs were sorted from PBMCs. Measured with immunoSEQ multiplex PCR; TCRdb has only the in-frame clones, and not every one. This table holds some 65,000 clones, 80% to 85% found once. V and J are TRBV6-1 and TRBJ2-7; 8 nucleotides align to TRBD1. This receptor was taken from a human donor in good health. The sample comprised CD4+ T cells from blood. The DNA of the CDR3 is TGTGCCAGCAGTACCAGGGGGCTTAATCACGAGCAGTACTTC. Translating gives CASSTRGLNHEQYF.